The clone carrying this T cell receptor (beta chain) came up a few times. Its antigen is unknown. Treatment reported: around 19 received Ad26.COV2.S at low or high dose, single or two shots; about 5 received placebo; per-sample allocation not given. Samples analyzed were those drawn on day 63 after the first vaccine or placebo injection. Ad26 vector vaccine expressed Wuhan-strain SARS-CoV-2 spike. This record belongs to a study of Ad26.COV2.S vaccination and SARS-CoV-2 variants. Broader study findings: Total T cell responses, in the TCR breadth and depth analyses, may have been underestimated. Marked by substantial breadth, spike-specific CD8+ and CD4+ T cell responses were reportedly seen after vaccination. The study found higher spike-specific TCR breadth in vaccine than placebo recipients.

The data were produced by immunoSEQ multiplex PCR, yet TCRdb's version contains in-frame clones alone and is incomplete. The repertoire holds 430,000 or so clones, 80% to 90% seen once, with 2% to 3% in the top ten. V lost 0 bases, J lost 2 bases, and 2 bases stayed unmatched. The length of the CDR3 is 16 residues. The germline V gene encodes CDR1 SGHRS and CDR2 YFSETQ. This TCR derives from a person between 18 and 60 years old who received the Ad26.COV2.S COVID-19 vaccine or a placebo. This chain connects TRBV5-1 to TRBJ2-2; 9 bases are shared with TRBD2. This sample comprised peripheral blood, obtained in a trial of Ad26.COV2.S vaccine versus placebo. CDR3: CASSLETSGNTGELFF. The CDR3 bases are TGCGCCAGCAGCTTGGAGACTAGCGGCAACACCGGGGAGCTGTTTTTT.